This T cell receptor (beta chain) was sequenced during a study of CD8 T cells in Susac syndrome. RNA in amounts of about 0.45 to 1 ug was reverse transcribed with random hexamers. The immunoSEQ assay covered 54 Vbeta and 13 Jbeta segments for CDR3. TCRdb re-analysed the immunoSEQ multiplex PCR reads in MiXCR, keeping a single row per CDR3 protein. The sample includes about 120,000 distinct CDR3 sequences, roughly 92% seen only once; the top ten take about 0.089%. The CDR3 loop spans 13 amino acids. CDR1 DFQATT and CDR2 SNEGSKA come from the germline V gene (reference sequence). The V and J ends lost 4 bases and 4 bases, in that order; junction bases with no gene match: 4. TCR beta was sequenced from blood CD8+ and CD4+ T cells. Healthy donors matched for age and sex were used as controls. TEMRA cells were enriched by FACS, and CD4+ and CD8+ T cells were negatively isolated.

The sample taken for sequencing was CD4+ T cells from PBMCs. The TCR was taken from a human donor in good health. The rearrangement uses TRBV20-1 and TRBJ1-5; 7 bases align to TRBD1. In DNA, the CDR3 is TGCAGTGCTATAAGGGGGCCGAATCAGCCCCAGCATTTT. Translation gives CSAIRGPNQPQHF.